This paragraph reports one T cell receptor beta chain. This sample is drawn from a study of blood T cell repertoires in COVID-19. Study information: Samples came from the United States, Italy and Spain, spanning acute and convalescent COVID-19. From T cells, B-cell-depleted T cells, or PBMCs came the material, which was cDNA or gDNA.

Study processing details: The assay estimated nucleated cells by amplifying reference gene primers. Method: immunoSEQ multiplex PCR; TCRdb's copy keeps in-frame clones and lacks some. The DNA gave D and trimming, while V, J and clone size come from that table. The sample records roughly 180,000 clones, approximately 86% being singletons. Germline V lookup: CDR1 SGHRS, CDR2 YFSETQ. Trimming took 4 bases from V and 0 from J; bases not matched to a gene: 6. The CDR3 is 15 amino acids. The TCR sequence derives from a man aged 55 to 70 with acute or convalescent COVID-19. Sequencing was carried out using peripheral blood. The gene calls are TRBV5-1 and TRBJ1-1, with 7 bases that match TRBD1. The CDR3 DNA reads as TGCGCCAGCAGCCGCACAGGGGCGATGAACACTGAAGCTTTCTTT. Translation gives CASSRTGAMNTEAFF.